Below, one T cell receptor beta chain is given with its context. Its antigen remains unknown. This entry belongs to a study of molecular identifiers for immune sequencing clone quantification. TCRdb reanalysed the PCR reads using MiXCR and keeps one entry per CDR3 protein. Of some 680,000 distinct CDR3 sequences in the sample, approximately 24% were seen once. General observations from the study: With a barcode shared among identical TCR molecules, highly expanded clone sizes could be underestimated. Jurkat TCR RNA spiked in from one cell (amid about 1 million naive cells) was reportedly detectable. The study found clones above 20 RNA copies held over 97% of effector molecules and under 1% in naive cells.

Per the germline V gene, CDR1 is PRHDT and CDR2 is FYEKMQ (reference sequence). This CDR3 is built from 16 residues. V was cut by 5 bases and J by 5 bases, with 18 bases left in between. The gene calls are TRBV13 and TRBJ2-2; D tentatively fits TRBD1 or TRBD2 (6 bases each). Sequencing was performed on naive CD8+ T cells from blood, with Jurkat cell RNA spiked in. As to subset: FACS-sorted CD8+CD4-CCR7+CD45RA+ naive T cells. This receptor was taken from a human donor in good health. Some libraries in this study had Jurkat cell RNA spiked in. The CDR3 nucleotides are TGTGCCAGCAGCGACCTATCGGGGGCAGGAACCGGGGAGCTGTTTTTT. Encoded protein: CASSDLSGAGTGELFF.